This record concerns one T cell receptor beta chain sequence. There is no known antigen for this receptor. No much larger clonotype is one base removed from it; base qualities were not supplied. Library method: 5' RACE. The instrument was an Illumina HiSeq 2500. A second PCR of roughly 6 to 11 cycles was performed with a sample-barcoded 5' primer and a J-beta primer mix. A unique molecular identifier was introduced onto each TCR beta cDNA molecule by a template-switch 5' adaptor carrying 12 random nucleotides. Each sample yielded at least 3 million CDR3-containing paired-end reads. First-strand cDNA was synthesized from all RNA with the Mint cDNA synthesis kit, primed by a TRBC-specific oligonucleotide. All cDNA was treated with uracil-DNA glycosylase and then went through a first 18-cycle PCR with the universal primers M1SS and BC2_uni_R. The authors processed their data as follows. Normalization of each sample was performed by random selection of 1 million high-quality reads, each carrying a distinct molecular identifier. Reads sharing molecular identifiers were discarded rather than binned into consensus sequences. CDR3 identification, clonotype clustering and error correction used MiTCR with a Q25 quality threshold and the strictest error-elimination algorithm. A nonparametric unseen species model using Euler transformation provided a lower-bound estimate of total TCR beta diversity. The raw public reads went through TCRdb reprocessing: fastp at Q25, MiXCR clone calling, in-frame beta chains kept. Merged by CDR3 protein, the rows form single entries marked with the most common genes and DNA. None of the V and J calls come from the authors' own analysis; TCRdb made them. This sample holds around 1.5 million distinct CDR3 sequences; roughly 60% were observed only once. Roughly 6.3% of the sample lies in the top ten.

This sample was taken from a study of blood T cells in healthy people across ages (dated by TCRdb to the mid-2010s). For the wider study: In model experiments, roughly one uniquely barcoded TCR beta cDNA molecule per two T cells was captured by template switching. To avoid experimental bias, donors of different ages were spread randomly across the sequencing lanes. Using deep sequencing normalized with unique cDNA molecular identifiers, the study measured how TCR beta repertoire diversity changes with age. Four age groups were formed from the donors: young (average roughly 15 years), middle-aged (approximately 39), aged (about 62) and long-lived (82). For two donors (one aged 18 to 29 and one aged 80 or older), the study analyzed two additional independent replicas of 1 million unique cDNA reads from the same blood draw.

Results and caveats for the whole study, not just this receptor: Compared with the aged group, the long-lived group had more naive CD4+ T cells, fewer expanded clones and increased TCR diversity, suggesting age selection. Because donor CMV infection status was unknown, age-related changes in expanded clonotypes were potentially confounded. Estimates of total diversity based on one million sequenced T cells were considered lower bounds and underestimates. Since profiling was done on bulk unsorted PBMCs, naive and antigen-experienced compartments could not be conclusively compared. Observed TCR beta diversity per million T cells fell roughly linearly with age, and a significant reduction was already apparent by age around 40. There was a strong correlation between observed TCR beta diversity and the percentage of naive T cells measured by flow cytometry.

The CDR3 sequence holds 15 residues, the cysteine and phenylalanine included. The CDR3 DNA has 45 bases and is translated from base 1. V loses 5 bases of germline sequence and J loses 2 bases, and the interval between the two ends is 15 bases. CDR1 and CDR2, per the germline V gene, are SQVTM and ANQGSEA. The donors were roughly 38 Caucasian individuals from Russia, aged about 6 to 95 years, who were systemically healthy. Approximately 9.7 milliliters of peripheral blood were drawn from each donor into EDTA-treated Vacutainer tubes. Ficoll-Paque density-gradient centrifugation was used to isolate PBMCs, with at least 6 million per sample. Trizol reagent was used to extract total RNA from the PBMCs, yielding at least 5 micrograms per sample. The percentages of naive CD45RAhigh/CD27high T cells were determined by flow cytometry on a PBMC aliquot from every donor.

The sequenced sample consisted of blood. The rearrangement joined TRBV29-1 to TRBJ2-2, with the D gene possibly TRBD1 or TRBD2, each one fitting 5 bases. This receptor was identified in a young man in good health. In nucleotide form, the sequence is TGCAGCGTTACCCGGGACGGAAGAAACACCGGGGAGCTGTTTTTT. This yields the protein CSVTRDGRNTGELFF.